The T cell receptor beta chain described here comes from a study of blood T cells in healthy people across ages. A second PCR, run for roughly 7 to 12 cycles, used a sample-barcoded 5' primer plus a J-beta primer mix. TCRdb re-analysed the 5' RACE reads in MiXCR, keeping a single row per CDR3 protein. Seen here are about 940,000 distinct CDR3 sequences, around 48% observed once, and the top ten hold roughly 12%. The CDR3 covers 15 residues. J lost 2 bases, V lost 1 base, and 2 bases had no gene match. In germline, CDR1 is MGHRA, CDR2 YSYEKL. This clonotype has a count of ten or more. The clonotype originates from a man aged 30-40 years in good health. V and J are TRBV4-1 and TRBJ1-5, with 7 positions matching TRBD1. The specimen was blood. The CDR3 region is CASSQGQGGNQPQHF. Written as DNA, the CDR3 is TGCGCCAGCAGCCAAGGACAGGGAGGCAATCAGCCCCAGCATTTT.